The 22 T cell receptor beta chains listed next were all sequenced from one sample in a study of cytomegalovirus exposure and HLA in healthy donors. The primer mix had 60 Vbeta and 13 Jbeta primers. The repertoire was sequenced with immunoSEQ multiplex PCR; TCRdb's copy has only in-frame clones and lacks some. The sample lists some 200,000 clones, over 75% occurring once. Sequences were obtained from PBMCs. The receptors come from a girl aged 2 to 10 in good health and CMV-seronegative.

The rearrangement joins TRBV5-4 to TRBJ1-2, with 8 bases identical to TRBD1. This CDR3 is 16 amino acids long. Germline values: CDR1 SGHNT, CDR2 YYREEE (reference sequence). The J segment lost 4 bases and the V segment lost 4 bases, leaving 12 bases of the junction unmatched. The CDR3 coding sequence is TGTGCCAGCAGCACTGTGCAGGGGGCGGAGGGCTATGGCTACACCTTC. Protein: CASSTVQGAEGYGYTF.

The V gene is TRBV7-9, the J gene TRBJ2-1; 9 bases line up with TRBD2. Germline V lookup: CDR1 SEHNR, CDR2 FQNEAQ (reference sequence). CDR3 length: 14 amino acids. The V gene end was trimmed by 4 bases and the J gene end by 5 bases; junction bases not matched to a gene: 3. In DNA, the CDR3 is TGTGCCAGCAGCTCGGGGACTAGCAACAATGAGCAGTTCTTC. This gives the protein CASSSGTSNNEQFF.

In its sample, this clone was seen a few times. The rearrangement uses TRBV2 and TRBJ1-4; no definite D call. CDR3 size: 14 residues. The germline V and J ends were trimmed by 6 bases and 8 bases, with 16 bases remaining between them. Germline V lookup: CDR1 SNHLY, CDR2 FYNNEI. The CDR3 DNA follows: TGTGCCAGCAGCGCACGCGCCGGGAACGAAAAACTGTTTTTT. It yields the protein CASSARAGNEKLFF. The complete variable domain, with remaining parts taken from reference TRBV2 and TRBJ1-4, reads EPEVTQTPSHQVTQMGQEVILRCVPISNHLYFYWYRQILGQKVEFLVSFYNNEISEKSEIFDDQFSVERPDGSNFTLKIRSTKLEDSAMYFCASSARAGNEKLFFGSGTQLSVL.

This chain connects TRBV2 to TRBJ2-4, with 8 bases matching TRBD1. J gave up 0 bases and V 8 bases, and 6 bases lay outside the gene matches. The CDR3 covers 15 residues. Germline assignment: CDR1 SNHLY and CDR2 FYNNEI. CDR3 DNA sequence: TGTGCCAGCGATGCAGGGGGCGTAGCCAAAAACATTCAGTACTTC. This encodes CASDAGGVAKNIQYF.

CDR3 protein: CASSVGEAGGLKTQYF. CDR3 coding DNA: TGTGCCAGCAGCGTAGGGGAAGCGGGAGGTCTGAAGACCCAGTACTTC. The chain uses TRBV9 and TRBJ2-5; 9 bases line up with TRBD2. This CDR3 is 16 amino acids long. Germline assignment: CDR1 SGDLS and CDR2 YYNGEE. The V segment lost 0 bases and the J segment 6 bases; nucleotides outside the gene matches: 9.

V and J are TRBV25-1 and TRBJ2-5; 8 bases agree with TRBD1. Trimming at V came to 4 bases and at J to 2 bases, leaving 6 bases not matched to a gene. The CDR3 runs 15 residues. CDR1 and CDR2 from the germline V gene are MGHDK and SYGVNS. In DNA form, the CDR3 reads TGTGCCAGCAGTGGGGACAGGAGTGAACAAGAGACCCAGTACTTC. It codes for CASSGDRSEQETQYF.

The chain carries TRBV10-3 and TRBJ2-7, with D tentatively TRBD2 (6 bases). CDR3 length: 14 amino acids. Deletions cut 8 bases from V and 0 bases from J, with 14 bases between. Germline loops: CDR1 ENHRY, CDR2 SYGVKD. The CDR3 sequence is CAIRPGGASYEQYF. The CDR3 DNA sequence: TGTGCCATCCGCCCCGGGGGTGCCTCCTACGAGCAGTACTTC.

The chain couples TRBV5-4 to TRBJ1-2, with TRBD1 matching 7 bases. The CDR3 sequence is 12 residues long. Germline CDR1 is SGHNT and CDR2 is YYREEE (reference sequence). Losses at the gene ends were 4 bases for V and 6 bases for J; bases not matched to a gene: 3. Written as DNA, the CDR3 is TGTGCCAGCAGCCCGGGGACAGATGGCTACACCTTC. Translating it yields CASSPGTDGYTF. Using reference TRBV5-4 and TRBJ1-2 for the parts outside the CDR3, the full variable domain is ETGVTQSPTHLIKTRGQQVTLRCSSQSGHNTVSWYQQALGQGPQFIFQYYREEENGRGNFPPRFSGLQFPNYSSELNVNALELDDSALYLCASSPGTDGYTFGSGTRLTVV.

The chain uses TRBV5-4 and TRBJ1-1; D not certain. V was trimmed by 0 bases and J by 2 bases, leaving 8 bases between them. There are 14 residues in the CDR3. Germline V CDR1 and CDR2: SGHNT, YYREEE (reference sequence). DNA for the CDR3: TGTGCCAGCAGCTTGGGAACGGGTAACACTGAAGCTTTCTTT. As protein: CASSLGTGNTEAFF.

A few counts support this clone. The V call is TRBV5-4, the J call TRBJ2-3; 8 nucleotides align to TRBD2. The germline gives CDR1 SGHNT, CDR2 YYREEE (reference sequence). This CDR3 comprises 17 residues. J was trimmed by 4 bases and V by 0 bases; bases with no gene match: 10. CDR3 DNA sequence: TGTGCCAGCAGCTTGGATAGCGGGGTATCAGGTGCAGATACGCAGTATTTT. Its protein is CASSLDSGVSGADTQYF.

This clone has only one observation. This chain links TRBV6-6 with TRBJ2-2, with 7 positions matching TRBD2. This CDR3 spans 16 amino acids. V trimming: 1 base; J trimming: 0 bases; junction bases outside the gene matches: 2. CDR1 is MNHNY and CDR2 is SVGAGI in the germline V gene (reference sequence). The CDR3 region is CASSYLAGANTGELFF. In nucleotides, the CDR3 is TGTGCCAGCAGTTACTTGGCGGGGGCGAACACCGGGGAGCTGTTTTTT.

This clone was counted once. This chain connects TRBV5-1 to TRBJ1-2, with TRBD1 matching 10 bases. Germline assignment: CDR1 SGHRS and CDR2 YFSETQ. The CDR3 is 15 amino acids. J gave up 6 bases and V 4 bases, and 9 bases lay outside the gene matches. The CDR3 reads CASSPGDRGVDGYTF. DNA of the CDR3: TGCGCCAGCAGCCCGGGGGACAGGGGAGTTGATGGCTACACCTTC.

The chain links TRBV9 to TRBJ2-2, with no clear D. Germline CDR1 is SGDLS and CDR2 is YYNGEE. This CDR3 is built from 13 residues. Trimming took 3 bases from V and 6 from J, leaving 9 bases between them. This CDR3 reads CASSAIEAGELFF. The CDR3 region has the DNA TGTGCCAGCAGCGCGATAGAGGCCGGGGAGCTGTTTTTT.

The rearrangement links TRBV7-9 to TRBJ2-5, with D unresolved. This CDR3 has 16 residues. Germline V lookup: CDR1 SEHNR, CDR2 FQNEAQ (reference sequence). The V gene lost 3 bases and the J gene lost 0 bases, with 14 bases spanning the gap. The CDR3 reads CASSFKPGLYQETQYF. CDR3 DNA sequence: TGTGCCAGCAGCTTTAAACCCGGTCTGTACCAAGAGACCCAGTACTTC.

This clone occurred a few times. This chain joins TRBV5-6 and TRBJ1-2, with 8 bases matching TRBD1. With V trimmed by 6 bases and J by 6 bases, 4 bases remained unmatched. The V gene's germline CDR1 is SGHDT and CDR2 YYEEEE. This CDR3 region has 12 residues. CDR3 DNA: TGTGCCAGCACCCTGACAGGGGATGGCTACACCTTC. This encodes CASTLTGDGYTF.

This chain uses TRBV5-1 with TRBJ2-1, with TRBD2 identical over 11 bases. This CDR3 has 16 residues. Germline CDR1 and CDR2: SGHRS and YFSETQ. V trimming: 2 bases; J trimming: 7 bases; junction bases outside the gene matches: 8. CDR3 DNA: TGCGCCAGCAGCTTCCCTGTAACTAGCGGGAGTAATGAGCAGTTCTTC. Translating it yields CASSFPVTSGSNEQFF.

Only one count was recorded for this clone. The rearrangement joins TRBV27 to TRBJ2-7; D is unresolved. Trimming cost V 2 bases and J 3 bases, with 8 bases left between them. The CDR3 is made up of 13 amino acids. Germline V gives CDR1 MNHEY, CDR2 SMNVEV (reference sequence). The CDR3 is CASSLRVSYEQYF. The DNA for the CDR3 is TGTGCCAGCAGTTTACGGGTCAGCTACGAGCAGTACTTC.

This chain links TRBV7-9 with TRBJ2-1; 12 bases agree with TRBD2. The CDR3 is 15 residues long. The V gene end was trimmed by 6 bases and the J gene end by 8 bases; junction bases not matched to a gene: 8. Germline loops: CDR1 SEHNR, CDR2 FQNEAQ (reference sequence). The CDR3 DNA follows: TGTGCCAGCAGATTTCCTCTAGCGGGAGGGGATGAGCAGTTCTTC. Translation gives CASRFPLAGGDEQFF.

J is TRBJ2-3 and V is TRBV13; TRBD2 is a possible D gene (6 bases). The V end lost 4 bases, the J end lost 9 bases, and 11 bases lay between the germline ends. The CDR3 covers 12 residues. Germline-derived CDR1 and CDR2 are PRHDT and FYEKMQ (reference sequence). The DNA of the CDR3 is TGTGCCAGCAGCTCGGGACTTGTGACGCAGTATTTT. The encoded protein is CASSSGLVTQYF.

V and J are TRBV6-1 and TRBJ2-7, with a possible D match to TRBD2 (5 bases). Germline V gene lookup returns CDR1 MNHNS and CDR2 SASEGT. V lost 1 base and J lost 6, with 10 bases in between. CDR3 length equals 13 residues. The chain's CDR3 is CASSEGWTFEQYF. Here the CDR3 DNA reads TGTGCCAGCAGTGAAGGGTGGACTTTCGAGCAGTACTTC.

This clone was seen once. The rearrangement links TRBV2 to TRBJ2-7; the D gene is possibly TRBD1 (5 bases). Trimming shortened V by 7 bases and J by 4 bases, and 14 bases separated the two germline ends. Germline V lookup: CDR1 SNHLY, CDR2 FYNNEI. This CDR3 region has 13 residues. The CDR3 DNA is TGTGCCAGCATGGGAAGGGGTCCTTACGAGCAGTACTTC. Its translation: CASMGRGPYEQYF.

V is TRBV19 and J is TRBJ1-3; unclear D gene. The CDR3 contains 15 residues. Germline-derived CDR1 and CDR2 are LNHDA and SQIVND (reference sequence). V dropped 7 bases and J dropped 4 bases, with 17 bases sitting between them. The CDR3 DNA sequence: TGTGCCAGTACCCAACGTCAAATAGTCGGAAACACCATATATTTT. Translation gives CASTQRQIVGNTIYF. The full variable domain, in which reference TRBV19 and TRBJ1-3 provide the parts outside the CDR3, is DGGITQSPKYLFRKEGQNVTLSCEQNLNHDAMYWYRQDPGQGLRLIYYSQIVNDFQKGDIAEGYSVSREKKESFPLTVTSAQKNPTAFYLCASTQRQIVGNTIYFGEGSWLTVV.